This T cell receptor beta chain was captured by sequencing in a study of T cell responses to AZD1222 COVID-19 vaccine. Notes on the study in general: Two doses of AZD1222 preceded a rise in Spike-specific TCR breadth and depth. Variant regions that are unmutated are reportedly the target of nearly half of spike-specific TCRs. Baseline serostatus was positive in only a handful of AZD1222 recipients.

Here immunoSEQ multiplex PCR was the method, and the copy in TCRdb shows in-frame clones only, minus some. The profile covers roughly 20,000 clones, with approximately 84% appearing a single time and about 16% taken by the ten largest. The V segment lost 4 bases and the J segment 4 bases; nucleotides outside the gene matches: 8. The CDR3 runs 16 residues. Germline V gene lookup returns CDR1 KGHDR and CDR2 SFDVKD. Concerning this clone itself: As yet, its antigen is unknown.

The chain couples TRBV24-1 to TRBJ2-5; 10 nucleotides align to TRBD1. The origin of this receptor is an adult who received the AZD1222 COVID-19 vaccine. The starting material was peripheral blood, obtained 28 days after the second AZD1222 dose. CDR3 loop: CATSETGTGAGETQYF. CDR3 coding DNA: TGTGCCACCAGTGAAACCGGGACAGGGGCGGGAGAGACCCAGTACTTC.